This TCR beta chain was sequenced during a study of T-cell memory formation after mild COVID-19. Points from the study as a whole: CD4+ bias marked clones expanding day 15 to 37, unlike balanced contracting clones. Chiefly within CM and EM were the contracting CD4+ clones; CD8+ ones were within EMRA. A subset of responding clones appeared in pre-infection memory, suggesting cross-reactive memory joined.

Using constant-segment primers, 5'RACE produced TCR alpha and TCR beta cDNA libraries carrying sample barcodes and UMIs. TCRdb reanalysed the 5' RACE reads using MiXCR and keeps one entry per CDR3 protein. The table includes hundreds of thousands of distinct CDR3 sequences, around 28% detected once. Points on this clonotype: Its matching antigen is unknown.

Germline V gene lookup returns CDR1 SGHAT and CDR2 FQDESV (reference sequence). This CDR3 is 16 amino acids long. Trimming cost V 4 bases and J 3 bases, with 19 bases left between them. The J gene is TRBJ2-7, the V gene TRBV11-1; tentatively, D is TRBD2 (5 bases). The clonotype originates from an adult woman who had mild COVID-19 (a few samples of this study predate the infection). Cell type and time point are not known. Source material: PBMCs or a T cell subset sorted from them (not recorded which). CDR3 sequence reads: CASSSIPGVRNYEQYF. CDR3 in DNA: TGTGCCAGCAGCTCAATCCCCGGGGTGCGCAACTACGAGCAGTACTTC. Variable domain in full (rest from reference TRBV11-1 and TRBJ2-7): EAEVAQSPRYKITEKSQAVAFWCDPISGHATLYWYRQILGQGPELLVQFQDESVVDDSQLPKDRFSAERLKGVDSTLKIQPAELGDSAMYLCASSSIPGVRNYEQYFGPGTRLTVT.